This TCR beta chain derives from a study of T cell changes during pregnancy in multiple sclerosis. CDR1 is LNHNV, CDR2 YYDKDF, per germline (reference sequence). The CDR3 covers 14 residues. V dropped 3 bases and J dropped 6 bases, with 14 bases sitting between them. Sequenced by immunoSEQ multiplex PCR; TCRdb stores in-frame clones only, minus some. This table has 55,000 to 85,000 clones, 90% appearing once. The J gene is TRBJ1-2, the V gene TRBV15, with D perhaps TRBD1 (6 bases). Sequences were derived from peripheral blood, sampled in the third trimester of pregnancy. The clonotype was recovered from a female donor with multiple sclerosis, enrolled in a pregnancy study. CDR3 sequence (DNA): TGTGCCACCAGCAGTATGGACAGACCGGATGGCTACACCTTC. Translated: CATSSMDRPDGYTF.